One sample yielded the 20 T cell receptor beta chains listed below, sequenced in a study of T cells expressing NK-cell markers. TCRdb reprocessed the 5' RACE reads, with one entry per CDR3 protein and no DNA. The specimen's table records about 390,000 distinct CDR3 sequences. The specimen was blood T cells: a sorted CD56 or NKG2C T cell subset, CD4+ or CD8+ T cells, or bulk PBMC T cells (not recorded which). The receptors here all came from a woman in her fifties or sixties in good health.

J is TRBJ2-1 and V is TRBV5-1; checking the TCRdb D call of TRBD2 is not possible without DNA. This CDR3 contains 17 residues. The V gene's germline CDR1 is SGHRS and CDR2 YFSETQ. CDR3 sequence reads: CASSRWGRGGSNNEQFF.

V is TRBV7-8 and J is TRBJ1-4. Germline CDR1 and CDR2: SGHVS and FQNEAQ. CDR3 length: 15 residues. The CDR3 here is CASSSRWLTDEKLFF.

This chain connects TRBV12-3 or TRBV12-4 to TRBJ2-7; the TCRdb D gene call, TRBD2, has no DNA to confirm it. The CDR3 runs to 14 residues. The CDR3 region is CASSTAGTNYEQYF.

V gene TRBV21-1 combines with J gene TRBJ2-7; without DNA, the TCRdb call of TRBD1 cannot be checked. TRBV21-1 is a recognized pseudogene. The CDR3 runs to 11 residues. CDR3 sequence reads: CASSRDSHRYF.

The chain couples TRBV5-6 to TRBJ2-2. Germline-derived CDR1 and CDR2 are SGHDT and YYEEEE. There are 14 residues in the CDR3. The CDR3 is CASSSPGITGELFF.

This chain connects TRBV20-1 to TRBJ1-5. Germline values: CDR1 DFQATT, CDR2 SNEGSKA (reference sequence). The CDR3 spans 12 residues. CDR3 protein: CSAGRVNQPQHF.

This rearrangement joins TRBV6-6 to TRBJ2-7; TCRdb's D gene call, TRBD1, goes unchecked for lack of DNA. The CDR3 totals 13 residues. CDR1 is MNHNY, CDR2 SVGAGI, per germline (reference sequence). The CDR3 reads CASSMGQHYEQYF.

V usage is TRBV6-1 and J usage is TRBJ1-5; TCRdb gives TRBD1 as the D gene, but with no DNA this cannot be confirmed. The CDR3 is 12 residues long. The germline V gene has CDR1 MNHNS and CDR2 SASEGT. CDR3 in amino acids: CASRGLNQPQHF.

The V gene is TRBV27, the J gene TRBJ2-3; the TRBD1 assignment by TCRdb is unverifiable without DNA. This CDR3 is 15 amino acids long. In germline, CDR1 is MNHEY, CDR2 SMNVEV (reference sequence). CDR3 residues: CASSSRQGLTDTQYF.

The gene calls are TRBV12-3 or TRBV12-4 and TRBJ1-1; absent DNA, TCRdb's TRBD1 call cannot be checked. The CDR3 is 13 residues long. CDR3 residues: CASNTDRATEAFF.

The chain links TRBV6-5 to TRBJ2-5. Germline V lookup: CDR1 MNHEY, CDR2 SVGAGI. The CDR3 contains 12 residues. CDR3 amino acids: CASGLRQETQYF.

This sequence joins TRBV15 and TRBJ1-1; with no DNA, the TCRdb D assignment of TRBD1 cannot be verified. CDR3 length equals 16 residues. Germline lookup yields CDR1 LNHNV and CDR2 YYDKDF (reference sequence). This chain's CDR3 is CATGSLGQGMNTEAFF. Based on the CDR3 plus reference TRBV15 and TRBJ1-1, the full variable domain is DAMVIQNPRYQVTQFGKPVTLSCSQTLNHNVMYWYQQKSSQAPKLLFHYYDKDFNNEADTPDNFQSRRPNTSFCFLDIRSPGLGDTAMYLCATGSLGQGMNTEAFFGQGTRLTVV.

This chain links TRBV9 with TRBJ2-5; absent DNA, TCRdb's TRBD1 call cannot be checked. The CDR3 extends over 15 amino acids. Germline loops: CDR1 SGDLS, CDR2 YYNGEE. The CDR3 reads CASSKTGGLLETQYF.

The chain links TRBV24-1 to TRBJ2-1; with no DNA, the TCRdb D assignment of TRBD2 cannot be verified. Germline lookup yields CDR1 KGHDR and CDR2 SFDVKD. The CDR3 loop spans 16 amino acids. This CDR3 reads CATSGTSGPSYNEQFF.

This sequence joins TRBV3-1 and TRBJ2-3; the D gene TCRdb calls, TRBD1, cannot be checked with no DNA. Germline CDR1 is LGHDT and CDR2 is YNNKEL (reference sequence). The CDR3 runs 18 residues. The CDR3 loop is CASSSKLSMTGDTDTQYF.

The genes are TRBV19 and TRBJ2-1; no DNA is available, so the TRBD1 call from TCRdb remains unchecked. CDR3 length: 15 amino acids. Germline values: CDR1 LNHDA, CDR2 SQIVND (reference sequence). CDR3 loop: CASSSGDGDYNEQFF.

The chain combines TRBV11-2 with TRBJ2-1. This CDR3 contains 16 residues. Germline V lookup: CDR1 SGHAT, CDR2 FQNNGV. This chain's CDR3 is CASSLYKGSSYNEQFF.

The chain is built from TRBV5-1 and TRBJ2-2; TCRdb indicates TRBD2, and absent DNA this call remains unverified. Germline CDR1 is SGHRS and CDR2 is YFSETQ. The CDR3 runs 16 residues. The CDR3 loop is CASSFRAGGLNGELFF.

J is TRBJ2-1 and V is TRBV7-2. CDR1 and CDR2 from the germline V gene are SGHTA and FQGNSA. CDR3 length: 15 amino acids. The CDR3 sequence: CASSLGRFLGNEQFF.

The chain is built from TRBV4-2 and TRBJ1-4; TCRdb reports TRBD1, a call that lacks DNA to check it against. CDR3 size: 16 residues. Germline CDR1 and CDR2: LGHNA and YNFKEQ. The CDR3 loop is CASSQGQGVPNEKLFF.